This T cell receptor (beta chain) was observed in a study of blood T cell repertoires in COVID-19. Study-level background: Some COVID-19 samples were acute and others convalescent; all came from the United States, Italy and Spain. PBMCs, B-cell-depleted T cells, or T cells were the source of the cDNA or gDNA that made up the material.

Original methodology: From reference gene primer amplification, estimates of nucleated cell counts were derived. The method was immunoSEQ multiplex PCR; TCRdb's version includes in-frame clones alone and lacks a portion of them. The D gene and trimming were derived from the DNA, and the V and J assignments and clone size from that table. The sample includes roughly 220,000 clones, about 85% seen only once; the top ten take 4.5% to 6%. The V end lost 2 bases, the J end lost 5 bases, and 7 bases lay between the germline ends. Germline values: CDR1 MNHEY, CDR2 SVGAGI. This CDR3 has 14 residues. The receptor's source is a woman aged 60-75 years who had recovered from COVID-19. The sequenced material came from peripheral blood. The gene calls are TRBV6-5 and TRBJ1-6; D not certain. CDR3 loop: CASSYLGDNSPLHF. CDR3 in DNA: TGTGCCAGCAGTTACCTGGGCGATAATTCACCCCTCCACTTT.